The rows below give T cell receptor beta chains drawn from one sample of a study of cytomegalovirus exposure and HLA in healthy donors. Libraries were prepared by immunoSEQ multiplex PCR; TCRdb keeps only in-frame clonotypes and omits some of them. The sample shows approximately 170,000 clones, 85% of them seen only once. The sample comprised PBMCs. These TCRs come from a boy aged 2 to 10 in good health and CMV-seronegative. Each CDR3 is given with its conserved first and last residue.

j_call v_call cdr3_aa
TRBJ2-6 TRBV15 CATSRDGAGANVLTF
TRBJ1-4 TRBV7-9 CASSLRGYEKLFF
TRBJ2-2 TRBV5-6 CVSSSGLALNTGELFF
TRBJ2-3 TRBV30 CAWSQGLAGDTQYF
TRBJ2-3 TRBV29-1 CSVEEGTMRTDTQYF
TRBJ2-7 TRBV28 CASSYRGSEQYF
TRBJ1-2 TRBV29-1 CSVEEGPGGYTF
TRBJ1-4 TRBV30 CAWSANAGRGEKLFF
TRBJ1-4 TRBV18 CASSLGQGATNEKLFF
TRBJ2-1 TRBV28 CASSPTLAGVYEQFF
TRBJ1-1 TRBV28 CASSLYADTEAFF
TRBJ1-2 TRBV5-1 CASSLGGLGGADGYTF
TRBJ1-4 TRBV9 CASSVATGLGEKLFF
TRBJ2-7 TRBV19 CASAPRDKGHEQYF
TRBJ1-1 TRBV27 CASSSQGNTEAFF
TRBJ2-4 TRBV19 CASSDPGDLAKNIQYF
TRBJ2-1 TRBV28 CASSPYGQGWSNEQFF
TRBJ2-1 TRBV6-6 CASSGLAGAREQFF
TRBJ1-2 TRBV7-3 CASSPTGGKGGYTF
TRBJ2-7 TRBV5-8 CASSKDSPYYEQYF
TRBJ2-1 TRBV29-1 CSVGGGSYNEQFF
TRBJ2-1 TRBV7-9 CASSPGEGYNEQFF
TRBJ1-2 TRBV25-1 CASSSTGRGGYTF
TRBJ2-3 TRBV2 CASSRTLDTDTQYF
TRBJ1-3 TRBV30 CAWRDWGGGGTIYF
TRBJ2-1 TRBV10-1 CASIAGGAYNEQFF
TRBJ2-2 TRBV29-1 CSVQKNTGELFF
TRBJ2-2 TRBV4-1 CASSQDMGARELFF
TRBJ1-4 TRBV29-1 CSVGQGREKLFF
TRBJ1-5 TRBV6-5 CASSRRGASQPQHF
TRBJ1-1 TRBV19 CASRTTGPRLNTEAFF
TRBJ1-2 TRBV15 CATSRSQWNGYTF
TRBJ1-4 TRBV9 CASSLDRGHEKLFF
TRBJ2-7 TRBV7-3 CASSLTGTVPEQYF
TRBJ1-4 TRBV7-9 CSSSLSANEKLFF